This T cell receptor delta chain was documented in a study of gamma-delta chains in newborns, infants, children. Study as a whole: Innate gammadelta T cells reportedly expand polyclonally right after birth, driven by microbial exposure, per the title.

TCRdb called clones anew from the reads with CATT. The table lists more than 9,000 delta-chain clones, around 21% of them singletons. The sequenced material came from blood. The receptor was derived from a child who was a newborn, infant or young child, either healthy, febrile or measles-vaccinated (not recorded which).

The CDR3 region has the DNA TGTGCCTGTGACACCCTTTCCTACGTGGGGGATACGGGACAGAAACTCATCTTT. It translates to CACDTLSYVGDTGQKLIF. This rearrangement joins TRDV2 to TRDJ1, with TRDD3 identical over 11 bases. Germline CDR1 is GEAIGNYY and CDR2 is EKD. The CDR3 is 18 residues long. The V segment lost 0 bases and the J segment 8 bases; nucleotides outside the gene matches: 16.